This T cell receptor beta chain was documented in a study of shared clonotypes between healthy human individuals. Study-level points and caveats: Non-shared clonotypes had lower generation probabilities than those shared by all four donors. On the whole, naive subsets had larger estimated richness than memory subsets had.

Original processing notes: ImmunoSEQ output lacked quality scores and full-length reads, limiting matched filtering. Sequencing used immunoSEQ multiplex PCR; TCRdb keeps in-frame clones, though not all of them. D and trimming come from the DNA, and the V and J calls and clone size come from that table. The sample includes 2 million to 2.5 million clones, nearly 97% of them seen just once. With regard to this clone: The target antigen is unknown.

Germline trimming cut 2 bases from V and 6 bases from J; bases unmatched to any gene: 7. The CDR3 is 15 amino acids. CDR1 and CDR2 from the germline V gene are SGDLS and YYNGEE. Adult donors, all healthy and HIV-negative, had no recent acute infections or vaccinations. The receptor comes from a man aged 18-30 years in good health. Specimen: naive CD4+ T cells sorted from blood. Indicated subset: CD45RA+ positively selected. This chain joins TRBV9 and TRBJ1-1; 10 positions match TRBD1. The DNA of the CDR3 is TGTGCCAGCAGCGTGACAGGGGGCGCCTTGGCTGAAGCTTTCTTT. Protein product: CASSVTGGALAEAFF.